These T cell receptor beta chains were read from a single sample in a study of shared clonotypes between healthy human individuals. Libraries were prepared by immunoSEQ multiplex PCR; TCRdb keeps only in-frame clonotypes and omits some of them. This sample carries roughly 1.5 million clones, 95% to 99% of them seen once, and the ten largest clones take around 0.45%. The sequenced material came from naive CD4+ T cells sorted from blood. Receptors originate from a man aged 30 to 45 in good health. The CDR3 runs from the conserved cysteine through the conserved F or W. Each record gives: V gene, clone size, J gene, D gene, CDR3 DNA, CDR3 protein. A D gene is named only where the DNA matches it firmly. Rows give clone size only sometimes, using once, few, many, or a class for an expanded clone.

v_gene: TRBV7-9; abundance: .; j_gene: TRBJ1-5; d_gene: TRBD1; CDR3nt: TGTGCCAGCAGCCACAACAGGGGTGCCAAGAATAGCGGCAATCAGCCCCAGCATTTT; CDR3aa: CASSHNRGAKNSGNQPQHF
v_gene: TRBV7-6; abundance: .; j_gene: TRBJ1-5; d_gene: TRBD1; CDR3nt: TGTGCCAGCAGCTTAGCCAGGGGGCCCAATCAGCCCCAGCATTTT; CDR3aa: CASSLARGPNQPQHF
v_gene: TRBV28; abundance: .; j_gene: TRBJ1-1; d_gene: .; CDR3nt: TGTGCCAGCAGTTCCCCCGAGGCATACACGGACACTGAAGCTTTCTTT; CDR3aa: CASSSPEAYTDTEAFF
v_gene: TRBV18; abundance: .; j_gene: TRBJ1-5; d_gene: .; CDR3nt: TGTGCCAGCTCACCTCCGGGTATGACGGGTCTGGGGCAGCCCCAGCATTTT; CDR3aa: CASSPPGMTGLGQPQHF
v_gene: TRBV7-7; abundance: .; j_gene: TRBJ2-5; d_gene: .; CDR3nt: TGTGCTAGCAGCTTATACTCTCAAGAGACCCAGTACTTC; CDR3aa: CASSLYSQETQYF
v_gene: TRBV21-1; abundance: once; j_gene: TRBJ1-3; d_gene: .; CDR3nt: TGTGCCAGCAGCAAAGTCCACGGACTTCCACCTACCTCTGGAAACACCATATATTTT; CDR3aa: CASSKVHGLPPTSGNTIYF
v_gene: TRBV7-8; abundance: .; j_gene: TRBJ2-7; d_gene: TRBD1; CDR3nt: TGTGCCAGCAGCACCGGACCCTGGACAGGGGCGGGAGAGCAGTACTTC; CDR3aa: CASSTGPWTGAGEQYF
v_gene: TRBV5-4; abundance: .; j_gene: TRBJ2-2; d_gene: .; CDR3nt: TGTGCCAGCAGCGGGGCAGAGGGCAAAAACACCGGGGAGCTGTTTTTT; CDR3aa: CASSGAEGKNTGELFF
v_gene: TRBV28; abundance: .; j_gene: TRBJ1-5; d_gene: .; CDR3nt: TGTGCCAGCAGTTTCGCCATGTCCAATCAGCCCCAGCATTTT; CDR3aa: CASSFAMSNQPQHF
v_gene: TRBV13; abundance: .; j_gene: TRBJ2-7; d_gene: .; CDR3nt: TGTGCCAGCAGCTTACGAGACGTTTTTGGAGATTCCTACGAGCAGTACTTC; CDR3aa: CASSLRDVFGDSYEQYF
v_gene: TRBV29-1; abundance: once; j_gene: TRBJ1-1; d_gene: .; CDR3nt: TGCAGCGTTGGCATTGGCAACACTGAAGCTTTCTTT; CDR3aa: CSVGIGNTEAFF
v_gene: TRBV6-4; abundance: .; j_gene: TRBJ2-3; d_gene: TRBD2; CDR3nt: TGTGCCAGCAGTCTCGCGGGAGTGTACACAGATACGCAGTATTTT; CDR3aa: CASSLAGVYTDTQYF
v_gene: TRBV6-6; abundance: .; j_gene: TRBJ2-1; d_gene: TRBD1; CDR3nt: TGTGCCAGCAACGGACAGGGGACTTACAATGAGCAGTTCTTC; CDR3aa: CASNGQGTYNEQFF
v_gene: TRBV6-4; abundance: .; j_gene: TRBJ2-1; d_gene: .; CDR3nt: TGTGCCAGCAGTCGCGACAGATCCAATGAGCAGTTCTTC; CDR3aa: CASSRDRSNEQFF
v_gene: TRBV9; abundance: .; j_gene: TRBJ2-1; d_gene: .; CDR3nt: TGTGCCAGCAGCGTAGGAAGTCCGGTAGTTGCGGCTCAGTTCTTC; CDR3aa: CASSVGSPVVAAQFF
v_gene: TRBV5-4; abundance: .; j_gene: TRBJ1-4; d_gene: .; CDR3nt: TGTGCCAGCAGCCGAACAGTGAACGAAAAACTGTTTTTT; CDR3aa: CASSRTVNEKLFF
v_gene: TRBV4-1; abundance: .; j_gene: TRBJ2-7; d_gene: TRBD2; CDR3nt: TGCGCCAGCAGCCAATTCTCCGGGACTATGCTCTACGAGCAGTACTTC; CDR3aa: CASSQFSGTMLYEQYF
v_gene: TRBV11-2; abundance: once; j_gene: TRBJ2-3; d_gene: .; CDR3nt: TGTGCCAGCAGCGCATTGGACAACAGTCGCGCGGTTACGCAGTATTTT; CDR3aa: CASSALDNSRAVTQYF
v_gene: TRBV6-5; abundance: .; j_gene: TRBJ2-3; d_gene: .; CDR3nt: TGTGCCAGCAGGCCGGACAGCACAGATACGCAGTATTTT; CDR3aa: CASRPDSTDTQYF
v_gene: TRBV6-5; abundance: .; j_gene: TRBJ2-1; d_gene: .; CDR3nt: TGTGCCAGCAGTTTGGACCTTAATGGATACAATGAGCAGTTCTTC; CDR3aa: CASSLDLNGYNEQFF
v_gene: TRBV23-1; abundance: .; j_gene: TRBJ2-1; d_gene: TRBD1; CDR3nt: TGCGCCAGCAGTCGTTCTCCGGGACAGGGTATCAATGAGCAGTTCTTC; CDR3aa: CASSRSPGQGINEQFF
v_gene: TRBV7-9; abundance: few; j_gene: TRBJ1-2; d_gene: .; CDR3nt: TGTGCCAGCAGCTTGAAGGACTACATCTATGGCTACACCTTC; CDR3aa: CASSLKDYIYGYTF
v_gene: TRBV9; abundance: .; j_gene: TRBJ2-7; d_gene: .; CDR3nt: TGTGCCAGCAGCGTATCCCCAGTAGACGAGCAGTACTTC; CDR3aa: CASSVSPVDEQYF
v_gene: TRBV6-1; abundance: once; j_gene: TRBJ2-7; d_gene: TRBD2; CDR3nt: TGTGCCAGCAGAATAGCGGGAGCGTACTACGAGCAGTACTTC; CDR3aa: CASRIAGAYYEQYF
v_gene: TRBV7-2; abundance: .; j_gene: TRBJ2-5; d_gene: .; CDR3nt: TGTGCCAGCAGCTTGGGGAGTTTGACTCAAGAGACCCAGTACTTC; CDR3aa: CASSLGSLTQETQYF
v_gene: TRBV27; abundance: .; j_gene: TRBJ1-1; d_gene: TRBD1; CDR3nt: TGTGCCAGCAGACCCCCCCGGGACAGATCCAATTGGGTCACTGAAGCTTTCTTT; CDR3aa: CASRPPRDRSNWVTEAFF
v_gene: TRBV7-7; abundance: .; j_gene: TRBJ2-1; d_gene: TRBD2; CDR3nt: TGTGCCAGCAGCCCCAAGGGTGGCGGGAGAATCTCCTACAATGAGCAGTTCTTC; CDR3aa: CASSPKGGGRISYNEQFF
v_gene: TRBV2; abundance: .; j_gene: TRBJ2-3; d_gene: .; CDR3nt: TGTGCCAGCAGTGAAATGAGCACTCCGGATACGCAGTATTTT; CDR3aa: CASSEMSTPDTQYF
v_gene: TRBV29-1; abundance: .; j_gene: TRBJ2-3; d_gene: .; CDR3nt: TGCAGCCCCTTGATTGTCACAGATACGCAGTATTTT; CDR3aa: CSPLIVTDTQYF
v_gene: TRBV5-4; abundance: .; j_gene: TRBJ1-2; d_gene: .; CDR3nt: TGTGCCAGCAGCGCACAGGTATCGGCGGATCGCTACACCTTC; CDR3aa: CASSAQVSADRYTF
v_gene: TRBV10-3; abundance: .; j_gene: TRBJ1-2; d_gene: .; CDR3nt: TGTGCCATCAGTGACTTAGCTGAGAACTATGGCTACACCTTC; CDR3aa: CAISDLAENYGYTF
v_gene: TRBV5-1; abundance: .; j_gene: TRBJ2-1; d_gene: TRBD2; CDR3nt: TGCGCCAGCCAATTAGCCGGGACTAGCGGATACAATGAGCAGTTCTTC; CDR3aa: CASQLAGTSGYNEQFF
v_gene: TRBV5-4; abundance: .; j_gene: TRBJ2-4; d_gene: .; CDR3nt: TGTGCCAGCAGCAGTGACATAAAAGGCATTCAGTACTTC; CDR3aa: CASSSDIKGIQYF
v_gene: TRBV25-1; abundance: .; j_gene: TRBJ1-2; d_gene: .; CDR3nt: TGTGCCAGCAGAAAGGGAGGGGTAGGCTACACCTTC; CDR3aa: CASRKGGVGYTF
v_gene: TRBV2; abundance: .; j_gene: TRBJ2-7; d_gene: TRBD1; CDR3nt: TGTGCCAGCAGTCAGGAGACAGGGTCCGAGCAGTACTTC; CDR3aa: CASSQETGSEQYF
v_gene: TRBV9; abundance: .; j_gene: TRBJ2-7; d_gene: .; CDR3nt: TGTGCCAGCAGCGTAGCCCACAGGGATTACGAGCAGTACTTC; CDR3aa: CASSVAHRDYEQYF
v_gene: TRBV4-1; abundance: .; j_gene: TRBJ1-4; d_gene: TRBD1; CDR3nt: TGCGCCAGCAGCCAAGGGCCAGGGGGGGGAGAAAAACTGTTTTTT; CDR3aa: CASSQGPGGGEKLFF
v_gene: TRBV14; abundance: .; j_gene: TRBJ2-1; d_gene: .; CDR3nt: TGTGCCAGCAGCCAAGATCGGTTCGCTGAGCAGTTCTTC; CDR3aa: CASSQDRFAEQFF
v_gene: TRBV6-5; abundance: .; j_gene: TRBJ2-5; d_gene: .; CDR3nt: TGTGCCAGCAGTTACTCGGCGGGGGAGACCCAGTACTTC; CDR3aa: CASSYSAGETQYF
v_gene: TRBV19; abundance: .; j_gene: TRBJ1-5; d_gene: .; CDR3nt: TGTGCCAGTAGCGGTCCGGGGTTCAATCAGCCCCAGCATTTT; CDR3aa: CASSGPGFNQPQHF
v_gene: TRBV6-6; abundance: .; j_gene: TRBJ2-3; d_gene: .; CDR3nt: TGTGCCAGCAGCGCCAGGGTGGCGGGGACGCAGTATTTT; CDR3aa: CASSARVAGTQYF
v_gene: TRBV14; abundance: .; j_gene: TRBJ1-3; d_gene: .; CDR3nt: TGTGCCAGCAGGGACAGCTCTGGAAACACCATATATTTT; CDR3aa: CASRDSSGNTIYF
v_gene: TRBV9; abundance: .; j_gene: TRBJ2-5; d_gene: TRBD2; CDR3nt: TGTGCCAGCAGCGTAGGGCTAGCCGGGGGGGAGACCCAGTACTTC; CDR3aa: CASSVGLAGGETQYF
v_gene: TRBV5-1; abundance: .; j_gene: TRBJ2-2; d_gene: TRBD1; CDR3nt: TGCGCCAGCAGCTGGGACAGGCCGAACACCGGGGAGCTGTTTTTT; CDR3aa: CASSWDRPNTGELFF
v_gene: TRBV6-5; abundance: .; j_gene: TRBJ2-7; d_gene: TRBD1; CDR3nt: TGTGCCAGCAGAAAGGACAGGTCGGACGAGCAGTACTTC; CDR3aa: CASRKDRSDEQYF
v_gene: TRBV27; abundance: .; j_gene: TRBJ2-3; d_gene: .; CDR3nt: TGTGCCAGCCGGGGTTGGGGCACAGATACGCAGTATTTT; CDR3aa: CASRGWGTDTQYF
v_gene: TRBV30; abundance: .; j_gene: TRBJ2-7; d_gene: .; CDR3nt: TGTGCCTGGAGTGGGTTACGGGAGCAGTACTTC; CDR3aa: CAWSGLREQYF
v_gene: TRBV27; abundance: .; j_gene: TRBJ2-7; d_gene: .; CDR3nt: TGTGCCAGCAGCCCCAATTTCTCCTACGAGCAGTACTTC; CDR3aa: CASSPNFSYEQYF
v_gene: TRBV5-1; abundance: .; j_gene: TRBJ2-7; d_gene: TRBD2; CDR3nt: TGCGCCAGCAGCTTGGGTAGCGGGAGGTTCTACGAGCAGTACTTC; CDR3aa: CASSLGSGRFYEQYF
v_gene: TRBV5-1; abundance: .; j_gene: TRBJ2-7; d_gene: .; CDR3nt: TGCGCCAGCAGCTTCGGGAGCAGGCGCCTGGACGAGCAGTACTTC; CDR3aa: CASSFGSRRLDEQYF
v_gene: TRBV11-2; abundance: .; j_gene: TRBJ1-1; d_gene: .; CDR3nt: TGTGCCAGCAGCTTATGGGGCGGCGGAGTGAACACTGAAGCTTTCTTT; CDR3aa: CASSLWGGGVNTEAFF
v_gene: TRBV18; abundance: .; j_gene: TRBJ2-1; d_gene: TRBD2; CDR3nt: TGTGCCAGCTCACCCAAGCGGGAGGGGTCCTACAATGAGCAGTTCTTC; CDR3aa: CASSPKREGSYNEQFF
v_gene: TRBV11-3; abundance: .; j_gene: TRBJ2-2; d_gene: .; CDR3nt: TGTGCCAGCAGTAAAAGCGGTGGGAACACCGGGGAGCTGTTTTTT; CDR3aa: CASSKSGGNTGELFF
v_gene: TRBV7-6; abundance: .; j_gene: TRBJ2-2; d_gene: TRBD2; CDR3nt: TGTGCCAGCAGCGGAACTAGCGGGAGGATTACCGGGGAGCTGTTTTTT; CDR3aa: CASSGTSGRITGELFF
v_gene: TRBV11-2; abundance: once; j_gene: TRBJ1-1; d_gene: .; CDR3nt: TGTGCCAGCAGCTTAGTAGCAATCAGGTTCCAAGCTTTCTTT; CDR3aa: CASSLVAIRFQAFF
v_gene: TRBV11-2; abundance: .; j_gene: TRBJ2-2; d_gene: TRBD2; CDR3nt: TGTGCCAGCAGCTCAAGCGGGACGTCTTATCCCGGGGAGCTGTTTTTT; CDR3aa: CASSSSGTSYPGELFF
v_gene: TRBV7-2; abundance: .; j_gene: TRBJ2-3; d_gene: .; CDR3nt: TGTGCCAGCAGCTCCAGCGGGCGTTACACAGATACGCAGTATTTT; CDR3aa: CASSSSGRYTDTQYF